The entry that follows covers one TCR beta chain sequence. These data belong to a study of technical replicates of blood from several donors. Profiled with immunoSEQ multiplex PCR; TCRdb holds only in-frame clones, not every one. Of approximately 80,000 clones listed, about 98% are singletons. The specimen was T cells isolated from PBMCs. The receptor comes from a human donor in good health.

CDR3: CASSLLLGPESSYEQYF. CDR3 DNA: TGTGCCAGCAGCTTACTGTTGGGGCCTGAGAGCTCCTACGAGCAGTACTTC. The chain couples TRBV13 to TRBJ2-7; D might be TRBD1 (5 bases). The CDR3 loop spans 17 amino acids. Per germline, CDR1 PRHDT and CDR2 FYEKMQ (reference sequence). The ends were cut back, 2 bases at V and 0 bases at J, with 17 bases in the middle.